The entry that follows covers one T cell receptor (beta chain) sequence. These data are taken from a study of blood T cell repertoires in COVID-19. On the study more broadly: There were acute and convalescent COVID-19 samples, and they came from the United States, Italy and Spain. PBMCs, B-cell-depleted T cells, or T cells provided the cDNA or gDNA that made up the material.

J was trimmed by 4 bases and V by 3 bases; bases with no gene match: 10. The CDR3 contains 18 residues. The germline V gene has CDR1 SGHRS and CDR2 YFSETQ. Study processing details: Amplification from reference gene primers served as the basis for estimated nucleated cell counts. Profiling relied on immunoSEQ multiplex PCR, and the TCRdb table lists in-frame clones only, not all of them. Clone size and the V and J calls come from that table; the DNA yielded D and trimming. The sample shows roughly 290,000 clones, about 89% of them seen only once. The sequence derives from a woman aged 50 to 60 who had recovered from COVID-19. The sample consisted of peripheral blood. This chain connects TRBV5-1 to TRBJ2-5; TRBD2 matches 15 bases. The CDR3 reads CASSSGLAGGPPGETQYF. Written as DNA, the CDR3 is TGCGCCAGCAGCTCGGGACTAGCGGGAGGTCCCCCGGGAGAGACCCAGTACTTC.